This TCR beta chain was recovered during a study of cytomegalovirus exposure and HLA in healthy donors. V lost 5 bases and J lost 7; bases outside the gene matches: 9. Germline V lookup: CDR1 MNHEY, CDR2 SMNVEV (reference sequence). The CDR3 has 14 residues. With respect to this clone: Its antigen is unknown.

General study results and limits: TCR beta chains numbering some 160 were designated cytomegalovirus-associated. It was shown in a later analysis that HLA-associated TCR beta chains were more clonally expanded than other, equally common chains.

PCR used 60 Vbeta primers and 13 Jbeta primers. In the original analysis: Counted up in a later analysis, unique TCR beta chains came to some 75 million, with about 10 million shared. Profiled with immunoSEQ multiplex PCR; TCRdb holds only in-frame clones, not every one. V, J and clone size are those of that table, while D and trimming were read from the DNA. Seen here are about 150,000 clones, roughly 83% observed once, and the top ten hold more than 1.5%. The sequence was collected from a woman aged 18 to 35 in good health and CMV-seronegative. The sample comprised PBMCs. This chain joins TRBV27 and TRBJ2-7, with TRBD2 matching 9 bases. The CDR3 DNA reads TGTGCCAGCAGTAGGAGTCGCGGGGGGGCTGAGCAGTACTTC. This gives the protein CASSRSRGGAEQYF.